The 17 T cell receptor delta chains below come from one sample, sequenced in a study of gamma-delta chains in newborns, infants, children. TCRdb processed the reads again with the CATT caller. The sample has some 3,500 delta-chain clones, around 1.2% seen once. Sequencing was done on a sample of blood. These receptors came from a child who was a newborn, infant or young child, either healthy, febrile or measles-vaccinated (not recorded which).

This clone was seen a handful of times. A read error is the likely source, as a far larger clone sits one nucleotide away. For the CDR3, the DNA is TGTGCCTGTGACACTGGGGGATACTTGACAGCACACCTCTTCTTT. Its translation is CACDTGGYLTAHLFF. The chain joins TRDV2 to TRDJ2; 10 bases are a match to TRDD3. Germline-derived CDR1 and CDR2 are GEAIGNYY and EKD. The CDR3 has 15 amino acids.

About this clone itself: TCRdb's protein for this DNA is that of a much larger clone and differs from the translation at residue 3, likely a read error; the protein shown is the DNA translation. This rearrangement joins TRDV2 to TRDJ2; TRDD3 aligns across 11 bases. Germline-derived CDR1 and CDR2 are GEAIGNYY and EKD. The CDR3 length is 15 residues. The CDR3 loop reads CAFDALGDTTAQLFF. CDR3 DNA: TGTGCCTTTGACGCTCTGGGGGATACGACAGCACAACTCTTCTTT.

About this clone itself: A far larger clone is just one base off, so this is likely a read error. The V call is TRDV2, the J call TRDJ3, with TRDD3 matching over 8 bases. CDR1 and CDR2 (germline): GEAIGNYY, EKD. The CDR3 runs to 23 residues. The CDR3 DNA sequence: TGTGCCTGTGACGCGATCATTACTGGGGGTCTGAGGAAGAGCTCCTGGGACACCCGACAGACGTTTTTC. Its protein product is CACDAIITGGLRKSSWDTRQTFF.

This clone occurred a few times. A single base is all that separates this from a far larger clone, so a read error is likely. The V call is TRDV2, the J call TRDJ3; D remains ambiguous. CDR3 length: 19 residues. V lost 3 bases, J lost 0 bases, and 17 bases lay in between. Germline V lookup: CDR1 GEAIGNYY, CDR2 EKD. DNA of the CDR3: TGTGCCTGTGACGCCGCGGATGGTCAAAGCTCCTGGGACACCCGACAGATGTTTTTC. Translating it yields CACDAADGQSSWDTRQMFF.

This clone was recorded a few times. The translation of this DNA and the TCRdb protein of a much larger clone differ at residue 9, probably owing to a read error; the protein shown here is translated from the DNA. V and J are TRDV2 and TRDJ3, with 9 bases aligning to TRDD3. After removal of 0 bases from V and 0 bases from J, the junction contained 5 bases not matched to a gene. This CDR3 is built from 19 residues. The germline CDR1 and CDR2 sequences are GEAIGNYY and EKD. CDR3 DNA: TGTGCCTGTGACACCTGGGGGATAAGCAGCTCCTGGGACACCCGACAGATGTTTTTC. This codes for CACDTWGISSSWDTRQMFF.

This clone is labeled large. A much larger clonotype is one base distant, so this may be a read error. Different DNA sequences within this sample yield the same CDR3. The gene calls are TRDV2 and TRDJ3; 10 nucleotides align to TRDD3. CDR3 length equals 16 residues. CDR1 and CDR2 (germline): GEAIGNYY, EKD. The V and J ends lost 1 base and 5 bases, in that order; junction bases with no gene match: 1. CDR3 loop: CACDTGGYRDTRQMFF. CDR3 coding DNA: TGTGCCTGTGACACTGGGGGATACCGGGACACCCGACAGATGTTTTTC.

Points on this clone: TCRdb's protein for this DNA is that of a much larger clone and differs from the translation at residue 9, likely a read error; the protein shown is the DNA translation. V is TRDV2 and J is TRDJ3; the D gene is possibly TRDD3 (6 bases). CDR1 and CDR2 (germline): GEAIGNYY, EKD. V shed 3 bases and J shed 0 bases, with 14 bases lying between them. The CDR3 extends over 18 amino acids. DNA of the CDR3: TGTGCCTGTGACCCCGTGGGGGCCAACTCCTGGGACACCCGACAGATGTTTTTC. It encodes CACDPVGANSWDTRQMFF.

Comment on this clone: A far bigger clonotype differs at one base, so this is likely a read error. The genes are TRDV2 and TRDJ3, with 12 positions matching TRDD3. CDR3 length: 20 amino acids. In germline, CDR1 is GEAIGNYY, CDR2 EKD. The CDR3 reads CACDTFTAGGYAWDTRQTFF. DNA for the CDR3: TGTGCCTGTGACACTTTTACCGCTGGGGGATACGCCTGGGACACCCGACAGACGTTTTTC.

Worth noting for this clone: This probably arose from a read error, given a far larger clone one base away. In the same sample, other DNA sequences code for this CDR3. CDR3 bases: TGTGCCTGTGACACTGGGGGATACGACTCCTGGGACACCCGGCAGATGTTTTTC. Translating gives CACDTGGYDSWDTRQMFF. The chain employs TRDV2 and TRDJ3; 11 bases are shared with TRDD3. Germline CDR1 is GEAIGNYY and CDR2 is EKD. The CDR3 loop spans 18 amino acids.

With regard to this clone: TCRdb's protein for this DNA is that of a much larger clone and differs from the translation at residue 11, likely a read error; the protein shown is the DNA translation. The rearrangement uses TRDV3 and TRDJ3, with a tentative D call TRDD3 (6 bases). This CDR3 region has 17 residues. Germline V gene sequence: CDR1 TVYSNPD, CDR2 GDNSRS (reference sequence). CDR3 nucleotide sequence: TGTGCCTTCTTGGGGGGGGGCAGCTCCTGGGGCACCCGACAGATGTTTTTC. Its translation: CAFLGGGSSWGTRQMFF.

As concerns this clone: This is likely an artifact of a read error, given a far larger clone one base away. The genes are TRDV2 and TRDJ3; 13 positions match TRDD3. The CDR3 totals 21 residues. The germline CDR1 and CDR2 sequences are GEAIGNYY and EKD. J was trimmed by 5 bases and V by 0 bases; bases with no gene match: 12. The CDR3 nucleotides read TGTGCCTGTGACACCGCAACTGGGGGATACGCGACCCCCCGGGACACCCGACAGATGTTTTTC. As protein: CACDTATGGYATPRDTRQMFF.

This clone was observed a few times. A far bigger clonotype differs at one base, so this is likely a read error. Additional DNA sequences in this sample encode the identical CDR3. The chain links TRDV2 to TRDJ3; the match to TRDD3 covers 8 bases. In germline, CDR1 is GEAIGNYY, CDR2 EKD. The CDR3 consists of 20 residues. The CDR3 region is CACDTLLGGPSSWDTRQMFF. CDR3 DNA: TGTGCCTGTGACACCTTACTGGGGGGCCCAAGCTCCTGGGACACCCGGCAGATGTTTTTC.

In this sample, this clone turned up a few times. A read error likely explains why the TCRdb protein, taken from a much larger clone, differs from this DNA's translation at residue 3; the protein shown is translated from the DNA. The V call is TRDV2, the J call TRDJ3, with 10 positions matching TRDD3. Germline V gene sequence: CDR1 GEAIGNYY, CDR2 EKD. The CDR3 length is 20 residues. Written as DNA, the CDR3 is TGTGCCCGTGACCCCTTACTGGGGGATGAAGGTTCCTGGGACACCCGACAGATGTTTTTC. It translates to CARDPLLGDEGSWDTRQMFF.

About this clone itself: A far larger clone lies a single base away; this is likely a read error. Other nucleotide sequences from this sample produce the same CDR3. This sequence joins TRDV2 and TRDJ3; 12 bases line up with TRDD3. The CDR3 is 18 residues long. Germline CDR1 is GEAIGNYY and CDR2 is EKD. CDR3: CACDNTGGYSWDTRQMFF. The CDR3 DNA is TGTGCCTGTGACAATACTGGGGGATACTCCTGGGACACCCGGCAGATGTTTTTC.

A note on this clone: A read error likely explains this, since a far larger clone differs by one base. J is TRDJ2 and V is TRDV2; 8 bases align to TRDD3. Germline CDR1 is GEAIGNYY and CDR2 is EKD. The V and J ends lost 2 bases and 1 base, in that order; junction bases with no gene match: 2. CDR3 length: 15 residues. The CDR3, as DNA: TGTGCCTGTGACATACTGGGGGGTTTGACAGCACAACTCTTCTTT. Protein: CACDILGGLTAQLFF.

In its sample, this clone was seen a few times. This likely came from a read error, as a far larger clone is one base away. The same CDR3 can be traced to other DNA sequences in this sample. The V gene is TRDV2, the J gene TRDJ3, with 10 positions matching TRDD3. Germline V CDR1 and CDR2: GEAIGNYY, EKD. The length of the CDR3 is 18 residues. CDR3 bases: TGTGCCTGCGACACCTTCTGGGGGATATCCTGGGACACCCGACAGATGTTTTTC. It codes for CACDTFWGISWDTRQMFF.

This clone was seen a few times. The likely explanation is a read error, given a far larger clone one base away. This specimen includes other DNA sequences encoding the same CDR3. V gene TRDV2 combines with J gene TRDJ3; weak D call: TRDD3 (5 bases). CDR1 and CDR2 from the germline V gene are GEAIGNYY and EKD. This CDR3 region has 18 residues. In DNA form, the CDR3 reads TGTGCCTGTGACACCGGTGGGACCAGCTCCTGGGACACTCGACAGATGTTTTTC. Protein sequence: CACDTGGTSSWDTRQMFF.